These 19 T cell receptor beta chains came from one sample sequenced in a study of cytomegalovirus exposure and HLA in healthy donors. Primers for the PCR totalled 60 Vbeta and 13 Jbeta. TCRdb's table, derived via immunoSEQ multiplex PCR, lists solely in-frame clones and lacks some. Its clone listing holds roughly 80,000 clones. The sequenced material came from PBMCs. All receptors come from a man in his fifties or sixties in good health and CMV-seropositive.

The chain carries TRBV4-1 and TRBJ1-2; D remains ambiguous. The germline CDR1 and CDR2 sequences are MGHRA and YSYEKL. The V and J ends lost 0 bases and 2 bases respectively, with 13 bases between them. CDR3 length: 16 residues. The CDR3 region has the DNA TGCGCCAGCAGCCAAGATCGTGGCGGATGGAACTATGGCTACACCTTC. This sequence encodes CASSQDRGGWNYGYTF.

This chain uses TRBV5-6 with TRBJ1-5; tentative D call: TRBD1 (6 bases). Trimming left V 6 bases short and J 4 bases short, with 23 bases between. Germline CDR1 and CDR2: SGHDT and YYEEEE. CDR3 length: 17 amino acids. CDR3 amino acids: CASNLGGGPSLNQPQHF. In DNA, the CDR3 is TGTGCCAGCAATCTGGGCGGGGGGCCCTCTCTGAATCAGCCCCAGCATTTT. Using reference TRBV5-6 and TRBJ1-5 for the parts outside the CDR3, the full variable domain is DAGVTQSPTHLIKTRGQQVTLRCSPKSGHDTVSWYQQALGQGPQFIFQYYEEEERQRGNFPDRFSGHQFPNYSSELNVNALLLGDSALYLCASNLGGGPSLNQPQHFGDGTRLSIL.

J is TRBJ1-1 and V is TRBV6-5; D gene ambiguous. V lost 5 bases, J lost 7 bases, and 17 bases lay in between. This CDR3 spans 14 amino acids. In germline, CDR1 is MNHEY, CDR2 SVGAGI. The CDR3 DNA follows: TGTGCCAGCAGTCCCGGGGAAAGCCAGAATGAAGCTTTCTTT. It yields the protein CASSPGESQNEAFF.

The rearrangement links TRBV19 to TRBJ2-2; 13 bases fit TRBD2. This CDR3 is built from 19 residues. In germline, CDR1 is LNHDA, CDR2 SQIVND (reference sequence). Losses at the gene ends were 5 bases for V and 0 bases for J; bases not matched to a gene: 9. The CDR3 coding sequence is TGTGCCAGTAGTCCACAGACTAGCGGGAGGCCCTCGAACACCGGGGAGCTGTTTTTT. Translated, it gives CASSPQTSGRPSNTGELFF.

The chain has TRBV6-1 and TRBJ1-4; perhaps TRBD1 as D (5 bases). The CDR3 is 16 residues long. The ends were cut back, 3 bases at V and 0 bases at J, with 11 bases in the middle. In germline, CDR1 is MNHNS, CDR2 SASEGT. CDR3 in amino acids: CASSEEGPATNEKLFF. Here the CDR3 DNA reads TGTGCCAGCAGTGAGGAGGGGCCTGCAACTAATGAAAAACTGTTTTTT.

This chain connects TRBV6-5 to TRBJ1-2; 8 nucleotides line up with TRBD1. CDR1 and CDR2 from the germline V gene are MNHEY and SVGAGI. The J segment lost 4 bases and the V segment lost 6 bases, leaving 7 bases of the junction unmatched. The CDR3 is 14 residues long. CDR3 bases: TGTGCCAGCAGGGCCCCAGGGGGCGGCTATGGCTACACCTTC. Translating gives CASRAPGGGYGYTF.

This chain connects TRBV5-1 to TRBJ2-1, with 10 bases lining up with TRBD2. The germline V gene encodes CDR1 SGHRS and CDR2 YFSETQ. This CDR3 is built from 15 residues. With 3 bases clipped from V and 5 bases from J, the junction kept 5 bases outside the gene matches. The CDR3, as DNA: TGCGCCAGCAGCTACGAAGCGGGGGGGAACAATGAGCAGTTCTTC. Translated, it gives CASSYEAGGNNEQFF.

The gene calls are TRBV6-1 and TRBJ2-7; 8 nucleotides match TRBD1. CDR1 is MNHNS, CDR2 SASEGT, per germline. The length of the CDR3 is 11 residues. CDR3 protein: CASISGQVARV. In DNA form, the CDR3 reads TGTGCCAGCATATCGGGACAGGTCGCGCGCGTC.

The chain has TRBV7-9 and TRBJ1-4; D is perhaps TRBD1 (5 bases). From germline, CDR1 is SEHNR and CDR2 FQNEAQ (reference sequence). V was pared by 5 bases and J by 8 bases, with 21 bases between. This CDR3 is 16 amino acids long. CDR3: CASSPRSGTLREKLFF. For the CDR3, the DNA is TGTGCCAGCAGCCCACGTTCCGGGACTTTGAGGGAAAAACTGTTTTTT.

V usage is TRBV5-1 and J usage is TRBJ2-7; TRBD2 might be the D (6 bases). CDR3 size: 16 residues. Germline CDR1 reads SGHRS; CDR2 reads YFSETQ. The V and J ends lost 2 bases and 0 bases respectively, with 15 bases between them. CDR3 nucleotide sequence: TGCGCCAGCAGCTTAGGGCTAGCGTATTACTCCTACGAGCAGTACTTC. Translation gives CASSLGLAYYSYEQYF.

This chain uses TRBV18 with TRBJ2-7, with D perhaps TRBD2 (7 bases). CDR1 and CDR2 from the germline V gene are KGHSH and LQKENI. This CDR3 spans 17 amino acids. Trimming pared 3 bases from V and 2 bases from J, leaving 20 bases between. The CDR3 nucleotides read TGTGCCAGCTCACCCCTCCGGAGGGGGGAGGGAACCTACGAGCAGTACTTC. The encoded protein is CASSPLRRGEGTYEQYF. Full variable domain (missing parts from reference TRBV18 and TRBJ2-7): NAGVMQNPRHLVRRRGQEARLRCSPMKGHSHVYWYRQLPEEGLKFMVYLQKENIIDESGMPKERFSAEFPKEGPSILRIQQVVRGDSAAYFCASSPLRRGEGTYEQYFGPGTRLTVT.

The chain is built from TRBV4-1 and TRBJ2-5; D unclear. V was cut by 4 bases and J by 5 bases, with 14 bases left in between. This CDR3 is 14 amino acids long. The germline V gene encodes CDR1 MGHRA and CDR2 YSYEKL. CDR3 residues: CASSLTPSGETQYF. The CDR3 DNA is TGCGCCAGCAGCCTCACCCCTAGTGGGGAGACCCAGTACTTC.

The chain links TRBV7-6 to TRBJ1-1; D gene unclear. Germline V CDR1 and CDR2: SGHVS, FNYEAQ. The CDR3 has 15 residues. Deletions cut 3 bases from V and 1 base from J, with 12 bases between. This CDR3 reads CASSFGLGKNTEAFF. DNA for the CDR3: TGTGCCAGCAGCTTTGGACTCGGGAAGAACACTGAAGCTTTCTTT.

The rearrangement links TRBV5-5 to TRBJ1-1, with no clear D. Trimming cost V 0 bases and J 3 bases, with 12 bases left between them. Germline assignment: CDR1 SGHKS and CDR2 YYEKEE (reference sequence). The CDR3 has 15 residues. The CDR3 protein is CASSLAGIGHTEAFF. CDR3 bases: TGTGCCAGCAGCTTGGCCGGTATCGGTCACACTGAAGCTTTCTTT.

The CDR3 nucleotides are TGCGCCAGCAGCCAGGAAATAGGAGATCAAGAGACCCAGTACTTC. It translates to CASSQEIGDQETQYF. This rearrangement joins TRBV4-1 to TRBJ2-5; D remains unclear. CDR3 length: 15 residues. CDR1 is MGHRA, CDR2 YSYEKL, per germline. The V and J ends lost 3 bases and 2 bases respectively, with 13 bases between them.

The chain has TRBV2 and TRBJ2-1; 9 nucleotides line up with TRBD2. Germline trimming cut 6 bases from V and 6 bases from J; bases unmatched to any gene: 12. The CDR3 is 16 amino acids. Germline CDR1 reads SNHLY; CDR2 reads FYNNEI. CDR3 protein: CASRFIPGLAGNEQFF. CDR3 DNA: TGTGCCAGCAGATTTATTCCGGGACTAGCCGGCAATGAGCAGTTCTTC.

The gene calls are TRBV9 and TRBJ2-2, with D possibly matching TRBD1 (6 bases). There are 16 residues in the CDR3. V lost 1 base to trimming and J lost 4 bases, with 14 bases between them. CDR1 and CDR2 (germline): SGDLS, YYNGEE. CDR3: CASSVFEGEFTGELFF. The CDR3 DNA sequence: TGTGCCAGCAGCGTATTCGAGGGGGAATTCACCGGGGAGCTGTTTTTT.

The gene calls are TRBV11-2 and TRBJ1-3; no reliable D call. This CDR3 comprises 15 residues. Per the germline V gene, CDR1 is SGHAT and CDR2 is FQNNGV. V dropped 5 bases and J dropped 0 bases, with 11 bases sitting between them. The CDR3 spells CASSLRVSSGNTIYF. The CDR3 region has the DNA TGTGCCAGCAGCCTTCGGGTTTCCTCTGGAAACACCATATATTTT. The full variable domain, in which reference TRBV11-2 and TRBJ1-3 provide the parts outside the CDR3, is EAGVAQSPRYKIIEKRQSVAFWCNPISGHATLYWYQQILGQGPKLLIQFQNNGVVDDSQLPKDRFSAERLKGVDSTLKIQPAKLEDSAVYLCASSLRVSSGNTIYFGEGSWLTVV.

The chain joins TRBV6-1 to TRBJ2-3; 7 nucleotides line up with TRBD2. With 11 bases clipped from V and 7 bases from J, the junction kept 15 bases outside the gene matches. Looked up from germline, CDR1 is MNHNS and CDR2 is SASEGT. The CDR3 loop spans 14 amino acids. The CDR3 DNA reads TGTGCCGGTGGAAGCAGCAGCGGGGAAAATACGCAGTATTTT. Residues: CAGGSSSGENTQYF.